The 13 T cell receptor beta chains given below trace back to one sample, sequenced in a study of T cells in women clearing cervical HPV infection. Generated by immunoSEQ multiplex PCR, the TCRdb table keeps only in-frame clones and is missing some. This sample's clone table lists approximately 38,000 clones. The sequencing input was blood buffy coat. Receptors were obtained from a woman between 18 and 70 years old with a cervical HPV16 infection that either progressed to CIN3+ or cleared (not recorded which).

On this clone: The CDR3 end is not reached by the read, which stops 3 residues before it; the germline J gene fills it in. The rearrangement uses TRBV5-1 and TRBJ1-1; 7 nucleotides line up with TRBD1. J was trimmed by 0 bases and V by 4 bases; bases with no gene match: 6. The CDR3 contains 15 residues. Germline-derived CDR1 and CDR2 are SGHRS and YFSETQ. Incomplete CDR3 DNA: TGCGCCAGCAGCAAATTGACAGGGATGAACACTGAA. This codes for CASSKLTGMNTE. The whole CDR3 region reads CASSKLTGMNTEAFF.

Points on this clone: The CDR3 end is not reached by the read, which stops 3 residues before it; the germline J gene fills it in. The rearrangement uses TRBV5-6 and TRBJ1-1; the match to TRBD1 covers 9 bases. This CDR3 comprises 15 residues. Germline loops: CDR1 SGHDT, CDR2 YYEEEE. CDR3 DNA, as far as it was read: TGTGCCAGCAGCCTCGGACAGGGGAAAATTTGGGGA. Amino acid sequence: CASSLGQGKIWG. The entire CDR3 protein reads CASSLGQGKIWGAFF.

The CDR3 region is CASSPGMNTEAFF. The sequenced CDR3 bases are TGTGCCAGCAGCCCAGGGATGAACACTGAA. This chain links TRBV14 with TRBJ1-1, with D tentatively TRBD1 (5 bases). The read finishes 3 residues shy of the CDR3 end, and the germline J gene is used to complete it. Trimming pared 4 bases from V and 0 bases from J, leaving 6 bases between. Germline V gene lookup returns CDR1 SGHDN and CDR2 FVKESK. The CDR3 is 13 residues long.

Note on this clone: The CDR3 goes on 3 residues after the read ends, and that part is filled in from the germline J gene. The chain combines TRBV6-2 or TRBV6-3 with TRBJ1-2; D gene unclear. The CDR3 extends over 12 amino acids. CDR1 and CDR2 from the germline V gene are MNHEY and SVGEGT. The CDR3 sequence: CASSQTISGYTF. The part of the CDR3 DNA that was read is TGTGCCAGCAGTCAAACTATCTCCGGC.

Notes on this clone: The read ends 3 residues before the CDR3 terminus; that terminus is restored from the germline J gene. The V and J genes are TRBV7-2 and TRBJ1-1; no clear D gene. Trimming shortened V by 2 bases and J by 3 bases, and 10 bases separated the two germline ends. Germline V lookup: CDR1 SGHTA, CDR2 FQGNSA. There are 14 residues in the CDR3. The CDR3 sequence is CASSLWVRDTEAFF. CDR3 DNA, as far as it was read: TGTGCCAGCAGCTTATGGGTTCGGGACACTGAA. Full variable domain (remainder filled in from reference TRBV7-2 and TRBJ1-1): GAGVSQSPSNKVTEKGKDVELRCDPISGHTALYWYRQSLGQGLEFLIYFQGNSAPDKSGLPSDRFSAERTGGSVSTLTIQRTQQEDSAVYLCASSLWVRDTEAFFGQGTRLTVV.

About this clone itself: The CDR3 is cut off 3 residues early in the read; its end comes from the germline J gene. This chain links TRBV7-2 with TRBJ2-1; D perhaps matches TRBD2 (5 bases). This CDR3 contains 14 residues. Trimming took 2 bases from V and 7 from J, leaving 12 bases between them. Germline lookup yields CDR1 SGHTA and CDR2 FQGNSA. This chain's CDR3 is CASSLSFRGNEQFF. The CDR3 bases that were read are TGTGCCAGCAGCTTAAGCTTTAGAGGGAATGAG.

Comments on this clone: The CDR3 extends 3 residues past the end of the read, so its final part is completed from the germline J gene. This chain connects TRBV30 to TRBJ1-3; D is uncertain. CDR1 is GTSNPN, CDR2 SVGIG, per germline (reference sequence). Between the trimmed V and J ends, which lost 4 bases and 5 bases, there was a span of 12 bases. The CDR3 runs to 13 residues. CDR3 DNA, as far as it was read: TGTGCCTGGACAGAAAAAAACCGAAACACC. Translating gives CAWTEKNRNT. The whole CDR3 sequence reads CAWTEKNRNTIYF.

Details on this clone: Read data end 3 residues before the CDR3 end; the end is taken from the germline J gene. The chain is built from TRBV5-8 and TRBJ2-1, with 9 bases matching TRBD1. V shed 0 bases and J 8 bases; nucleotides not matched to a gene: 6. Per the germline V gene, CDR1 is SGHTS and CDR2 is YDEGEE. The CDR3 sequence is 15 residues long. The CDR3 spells CASSLGDRATHEQFF. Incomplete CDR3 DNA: TGTGCCAGCAGCTTGGGGGACAGGGCTACTCATGAG. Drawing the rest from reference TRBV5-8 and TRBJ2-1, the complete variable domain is EAGVTQSPTHLIKTRGQQATLRCSPISGHTSVYWYQQALGLGLQFLLWYDEGEERNRGNFPPRFSGRQFPNYSSELNVNALELEDSALYLCASSLGDRATHEQFFGPGTRLTVL.

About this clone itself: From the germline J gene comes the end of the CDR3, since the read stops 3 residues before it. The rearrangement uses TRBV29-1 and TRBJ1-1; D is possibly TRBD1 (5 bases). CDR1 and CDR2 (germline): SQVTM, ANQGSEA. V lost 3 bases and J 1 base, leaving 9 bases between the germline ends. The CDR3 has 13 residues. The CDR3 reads CSVDRAANTEAFF. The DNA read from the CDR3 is TGCAGCGTTGACAGGGCAGCGAACACTGAA.

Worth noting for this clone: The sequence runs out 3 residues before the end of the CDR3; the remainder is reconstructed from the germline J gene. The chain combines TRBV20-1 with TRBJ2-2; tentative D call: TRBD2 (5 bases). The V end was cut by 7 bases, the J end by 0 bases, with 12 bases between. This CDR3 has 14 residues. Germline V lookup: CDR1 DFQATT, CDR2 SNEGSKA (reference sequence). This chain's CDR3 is CSVPSGSNTGELFF. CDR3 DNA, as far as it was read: TGCAGTGTCCCAAGCGGATCGAACACCGGGGAG.

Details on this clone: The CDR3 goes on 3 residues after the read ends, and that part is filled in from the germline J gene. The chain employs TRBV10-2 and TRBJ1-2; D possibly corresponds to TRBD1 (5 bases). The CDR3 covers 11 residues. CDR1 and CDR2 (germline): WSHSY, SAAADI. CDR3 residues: CASSEQDSYTF. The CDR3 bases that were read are TGCGCCAGCAGTGAACAGGACAGC.

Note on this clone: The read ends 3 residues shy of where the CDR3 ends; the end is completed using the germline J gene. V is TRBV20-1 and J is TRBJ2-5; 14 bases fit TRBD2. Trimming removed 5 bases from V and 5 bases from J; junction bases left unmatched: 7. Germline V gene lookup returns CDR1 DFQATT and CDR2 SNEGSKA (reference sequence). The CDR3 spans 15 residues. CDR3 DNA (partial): TGCAGTGCTGTTGCGGGACTAGCGGGGGTGGAGACC. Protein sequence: CSAVAGLAGVET. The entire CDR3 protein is CSAVAGLAGVETQYF.

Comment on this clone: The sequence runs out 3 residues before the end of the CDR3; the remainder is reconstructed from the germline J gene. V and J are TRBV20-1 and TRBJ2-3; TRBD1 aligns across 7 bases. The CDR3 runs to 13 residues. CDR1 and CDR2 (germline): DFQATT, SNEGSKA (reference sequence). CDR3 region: CSAREMRGQPQYF. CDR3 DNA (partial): TGCAGTGCTAGAGAGATGAGGGGGCAGCCG.